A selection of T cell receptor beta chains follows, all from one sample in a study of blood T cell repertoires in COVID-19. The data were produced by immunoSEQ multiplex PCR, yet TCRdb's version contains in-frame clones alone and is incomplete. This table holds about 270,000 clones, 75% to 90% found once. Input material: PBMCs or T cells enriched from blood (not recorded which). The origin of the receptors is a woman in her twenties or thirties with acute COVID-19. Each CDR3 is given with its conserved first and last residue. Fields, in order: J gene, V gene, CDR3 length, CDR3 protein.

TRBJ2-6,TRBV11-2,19,CASSHTGGGRPSGANVLTF
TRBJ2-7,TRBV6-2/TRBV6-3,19,CASSYYGGGLAGLPYEQYF
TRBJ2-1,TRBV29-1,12,CSVELARDEQFF
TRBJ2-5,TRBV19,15,CASSIPGDGAKTQYF
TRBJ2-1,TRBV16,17,CASSQSGLAATYNEQFF
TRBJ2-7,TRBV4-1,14,CASSQDEGTYEQYF
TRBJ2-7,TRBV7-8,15,CASSLVVGGQYEQYF
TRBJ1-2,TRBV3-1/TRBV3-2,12,CASRTQVGGYTF
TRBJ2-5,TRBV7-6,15,CASSSTLAVQETQYF
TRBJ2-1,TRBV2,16,CASRGLARGIYNEQFF
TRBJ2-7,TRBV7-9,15,CASSLALAGTYEQYF
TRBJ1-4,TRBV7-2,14,CASSPDRTNEKLFF
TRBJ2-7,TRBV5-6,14,CASSFRYRGNEQYF
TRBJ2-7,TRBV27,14,CASSFGQGQYEQYF